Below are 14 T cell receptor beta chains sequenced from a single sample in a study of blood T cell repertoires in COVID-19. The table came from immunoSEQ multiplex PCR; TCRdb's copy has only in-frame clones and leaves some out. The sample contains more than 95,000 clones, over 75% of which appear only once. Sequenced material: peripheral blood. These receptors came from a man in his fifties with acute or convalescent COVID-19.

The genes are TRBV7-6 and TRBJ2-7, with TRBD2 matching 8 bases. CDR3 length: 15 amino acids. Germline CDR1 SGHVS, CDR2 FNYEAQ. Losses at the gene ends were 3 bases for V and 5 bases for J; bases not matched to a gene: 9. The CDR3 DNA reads TGTGCCAGCAGCTTGGGAGCGGGAGTTATCGACGAGCAGTACTTC. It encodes CASSLGAGVIDEQYF.

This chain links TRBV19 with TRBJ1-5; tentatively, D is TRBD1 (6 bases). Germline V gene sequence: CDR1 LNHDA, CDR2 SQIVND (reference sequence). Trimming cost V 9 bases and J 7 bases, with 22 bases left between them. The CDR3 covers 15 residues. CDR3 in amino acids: CASGIGRGRLQPQHF. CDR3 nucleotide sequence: TGTGCCAGCGGAATAGGCAGGGGCAGGTTACAGCCCCAGCATTTT.

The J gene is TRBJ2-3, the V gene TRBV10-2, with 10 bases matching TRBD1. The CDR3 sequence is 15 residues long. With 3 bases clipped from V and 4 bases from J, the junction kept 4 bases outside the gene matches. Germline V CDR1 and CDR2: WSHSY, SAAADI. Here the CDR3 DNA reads TGCGCCAGCAGTGAACGGGACAGGGGCGCAGATACGCAGTATTTT. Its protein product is CASSERDRGADTQYF.

CDR3 amino acids: CASSVAGGEQPQHF. The CDR3 DNA is TGTGCCAGCAGCGTAGCAGGAGGGGAACAGCCCCAGCATTTT. J is TRBJ1-5 and V is TRBV9; possibly TRBD1 for D (5 bases). The CDR3 is 14 residues long. CDR1 and CDR2 from the germline V gene are SGDLS and YYNGEE. With 0 bases removed from V and 7 bases from J, the gap between germline ends came to 11 bases.

In nucleotides, the CDR3 is TGTGCCAGCAGCGGAAGACAGGGGAGCGATTCACCCCTCCACTTT. The encoded protein is CASSGRQGSDSPLHF. The chain links TRBV7-2 to TRBJ1-6, with TRBD1 matching 8 bases. V dropped 5 bases and J dropped 8; count of bases not matched to a gene: 8. The length of the CDR3 is 15 residues. Germline V gene lookup returns CDR1 SGHTA and CDR2 FQGNSA.

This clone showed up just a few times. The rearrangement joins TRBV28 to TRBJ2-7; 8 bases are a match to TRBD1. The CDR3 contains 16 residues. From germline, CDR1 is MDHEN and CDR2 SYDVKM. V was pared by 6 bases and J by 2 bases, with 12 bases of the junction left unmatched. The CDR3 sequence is CASSPLTGTGTYEQYF. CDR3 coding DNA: TGTGCCAGCAGCCCCCTTACGGGGACAGGAACCTACGAGCAGTACTTC.

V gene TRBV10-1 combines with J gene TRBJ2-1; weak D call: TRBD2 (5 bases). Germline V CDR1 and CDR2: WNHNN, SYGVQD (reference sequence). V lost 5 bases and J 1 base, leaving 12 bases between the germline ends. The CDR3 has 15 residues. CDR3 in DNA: TGCGCCAGCAGTCCGAGGGCCGGGTCCTACAATGAGCAGTTCTTC. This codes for CASSPRAGSYNEQFF.

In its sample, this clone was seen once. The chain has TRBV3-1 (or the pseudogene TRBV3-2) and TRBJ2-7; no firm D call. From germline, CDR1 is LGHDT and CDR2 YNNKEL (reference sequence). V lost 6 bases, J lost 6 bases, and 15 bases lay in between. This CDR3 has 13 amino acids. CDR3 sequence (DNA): TGTGCCAGCAGTGGATACGGGTCCAGCGAGCAGTACTTC. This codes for CASSGYGSSEQYF.

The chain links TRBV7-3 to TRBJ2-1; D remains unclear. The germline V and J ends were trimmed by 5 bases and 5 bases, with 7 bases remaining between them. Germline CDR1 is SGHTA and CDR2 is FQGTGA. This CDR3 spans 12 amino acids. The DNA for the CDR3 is TGTGCCAGCAGCATACAAGACAATGAGCAGTTCTTC. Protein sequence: CASSIQDNEQFF.

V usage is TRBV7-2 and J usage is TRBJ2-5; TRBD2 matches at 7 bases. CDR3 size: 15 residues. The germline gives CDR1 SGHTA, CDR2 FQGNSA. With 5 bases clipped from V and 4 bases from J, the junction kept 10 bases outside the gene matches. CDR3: CASSQRGASGETQYF. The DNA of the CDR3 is TGTGCCAGCAGCCAAAGAGGCGCTAGCGGAGAGACCCAGTACTTC.

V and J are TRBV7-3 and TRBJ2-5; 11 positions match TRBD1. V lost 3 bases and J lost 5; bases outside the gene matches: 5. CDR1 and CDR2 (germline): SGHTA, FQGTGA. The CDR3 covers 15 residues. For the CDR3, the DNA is TGTGCCAGCAGCTTGGGGACAGGGGGTGAGGAGACCCAGTACTTC. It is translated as CASSLGTGGEETQYF.

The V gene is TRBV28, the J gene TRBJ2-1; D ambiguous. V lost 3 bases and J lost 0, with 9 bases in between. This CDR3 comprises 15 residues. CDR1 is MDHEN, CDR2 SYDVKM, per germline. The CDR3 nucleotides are TGTGCCAGCAGTTTCGGTGATAGCTCCTACAATGAGCAGTTCTTC. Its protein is CASSFGDSSYNEQFF.

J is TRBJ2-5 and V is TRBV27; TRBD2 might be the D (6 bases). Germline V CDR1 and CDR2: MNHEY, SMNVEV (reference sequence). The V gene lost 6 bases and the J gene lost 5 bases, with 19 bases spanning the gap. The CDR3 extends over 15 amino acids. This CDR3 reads CASSPPVGSGETQYF. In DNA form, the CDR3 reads TGTGCCAGCAGCCCCCCCGTAGGGAGCGGGGAGACCCAGTACTTC.

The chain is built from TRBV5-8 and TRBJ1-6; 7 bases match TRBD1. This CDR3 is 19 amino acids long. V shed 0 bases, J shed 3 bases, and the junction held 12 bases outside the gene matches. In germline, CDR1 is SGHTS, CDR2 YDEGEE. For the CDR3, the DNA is TGTGCCAGCAGCTTGGCGTATAGGGCAGGGGGAATCTATAATTCACCCCTCCACTTT. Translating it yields CASSLAYRAGGIYNSPLHF. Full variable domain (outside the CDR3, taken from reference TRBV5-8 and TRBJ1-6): EAGVTQSPTHLIKTRGQQATLRCSPISGHTSVYWYQQALGLGLQFLLWYDEGEERNRGNFPPRFSGRQFPNYSSELNVNALELEDSALYLCASSLAYRAGGIYNSPLHFGNGTRLTVT.